This entry lists 9 T cell receptor beta chains sequenced from one sample in a study of blood T cells in healthy people across ages. Next came a second PCR, run for about 7 to 12 cycles, which used a sample-barcoded 5' primer along with a J-beta primer mix. Each CDR3 protein is one row after TCRdb ran MiXCR on the 5' RACE reads. This table has some 1,800,000 distinct CDR3 sequences, about 39% appearing once. Input material: blood. Every receptor here comes from a human donor in good health.

This clonotype came up a few times. The CDR3 DNA reads TGTGCCAGCAGCCCCGAAGTTCTGCCCACTGAAGCTTTCTTT. This encodes CASSPEVLPTEAFF. This chain joins TRBV9 and TRBJ1-1, with D hard to call. V shed 4 bases and J shed 4 bases, with 14 bases lying between them. The CDR3 has 14 amino acids. Germline-derived CDR1 and CDR2 are SGDLS and YYNGEE.

The genes are TRBV24-1 and TRBJ2-7, with D perhaps matching TRBD1 (5 bases). The CDR3 loop spans 13 amino acids. Trimming took 2 bases from V and 6 from J, leaving 10 bases between them. Looked up from germline, CDR1 is KGHDR and CDR2 is SFDVKD. CDR3 nucleotides: TGTGCCACCAGTGATTGGCAGGGTCGCGAGCAGTACTTC. It is translated as CATSDWQGREQYF.

As regards this clonotype: One end of the junction fails to match germline, which may point to a read error. V and J are TRBV6-2 or TRBV6-3 and TRBJ2-7; 10 positions agree with TRBD1. The germline V gene encodes CDR1 MNHEY and CDR2 SVGEGT. The CDR3 contains 13 residues. CDR3 coding DNA: TGTGCCTGCAGTCGGACAGGGGGCTACGAGCAGTACTTC. As protein: CACSRTGGYEQYF.

This rearrangement joins TRBV6-2 or TRBV6-3 to TRBJ2-1; 7 nucleotides align to TRBD2. The CDR3 is 14 amino acids. Germline trimming cut 8 bases from V and 1 base from J; bases unmatched to any gene: 5. CDR1 and CDR2 (germline): MNHEY, SVGEGT. This CDR3 is CASRLAASYNEQFF. CDR3 coding DNA: TGTGCCAGCCGTCTAGCGGCATCCTACAATGAGCAGTTCTTC.

This chain links TRBV7-6 with TRBJ2-4; D ambiguous. The closer fit of TRBJ2-7 to the DNA end suggests the J call may be wrong. Germline CDR1 SGHVS, CDR2 FNYEAQ. The CDR3 spans 13 residues. Written as DNA, the CDR3 is TGTGCCAGCAGCCCCGCCGCCCCCTACGAGCAGTACTTC. Translation gives CASSPAAPYEQYF.

The rearrangement links TRBV12-3 or TRBV12-4 to TRBJ2-3; 13 bases are shared with TRBD2. The CDR3 has 16 amino acids. The V and J ends lost 7 bases and 1 base, in that order; junction bases with no gene match: 5. For the CDR3, the DNA is TGTGCCAGCAAATGGACTAGCGGGGGACGCACAGATACGCAGTATTTT. Translation gives CASKWTSGGRTDTQYF.

The sample holds a few counts of this clonotype. The chain recombines TRBV20-1 with TRBJ2-5; TRBD2 agrees at 11 bases. This CDR3 has 15 amino acids. The germline V gene has CDR1 DFQATT and CDR2 SNEGSKA (reference sequence). V shed 6 bases and J 4 bases; nucleotides not matched to a gene: 10. The CDR3 loop is CSAESSGGLGETQYF. The CDR3 coding sequence is TGCAGTGCGGAATCTAGCGGGGGGTTAGGAGAGACCCAGTACTTC.

This clonotype came up a few times. This chain links TRBV12-3 or TRBV12-4 with TRBJ2-4, with D possibly TRBD1 on 6 matching bases. Trimming removed 7 bases from V and 3 bases from J, with 19 bases in between. CDR3 length equals 16 residues. The CDR3 here is CASTARRGFGKNIQYF. CDR3 sequence (DNA): TGTGCCAGCACCGCAAGAAGGGGGTTTGGCAAAAACATTCAGTACTTC.

This clonotype was counted a few times. The chain carries TRBV7-8 and TRBJ2-1, with 8 bases fitting TRBD1. Germline V gives CDR1 SGHVS, CDR2 FQNEAQ. V lost 4 bases and J lost 5; bases outside the gene matches: 16. The length of the CDR3 is 18 residues. The CDR3 protein is CASSWSMEWDRNNNEQFF. The CDR3 region has the DNA TGTGCCAGCAGCTGGTCAATGGAGTGGGACAGGAATAACAATGAGCAGTTCTTC.